This paragraph covers one T cell receptor beta chain sequence. Its antigen remains unidentified. Base qualities are not provided; no much larger clone lies one nucleotide away. This sample is part of a study of cytomegalovirus exposure and HLA in healthy donors (TCRdb year 2017). Regarding the research as a whole: In an earlier analysis of 450 to 750 of the donors, 250 to 300 Gb of sequence data and approximately 100 million unique TCR beta sequences from 150 million to 200 million T cells were reported. Approximately 300 gigabases of sequencing data and 70 million to 100 million unique TCR sequences made up an early release that covered roughly 670 HLA-typed donors. Of the roughly 420 genotyped donors, 75% to 85% were placed in the genetic ancestry cluster associated with self-reported Caucasian donors. The study was designed to test whether signatures of past pathogen exposure could be identified by cataloging public T cell receptors. The T cell repertoires of 666 subjects were profiled by immunosequencing and related to cytomegalovirus serostatus. Besides the first cohort of approximately 710 subjects, a separate validation cohort made up of over a hundred different subjects was used. The study combined high-throughput TCR immunosequencing, statistical association of individual TCRs with disease status, and machine learning to predict cytomegalovirus infection status. A later analysis re-analyzed previously published TCR beta repertoires from roughly 600 donors and added high-resolution HLA genotyping to study TCR occurrence patterns. The later analysis used no new phenotypic data to find candidate immune exposures, relying instead on TCR beta sequences and their occurrence across donors. To decide whether each TCR beta V gene segment behaved as functional or pseudogenic, an earlier analysis of several hundred of the donors relied on high-throughput TCR beta sequencing. Alongside the repertoire data, information on donor age, sex, ethnicity and CMV serostatus was compiled. A later genetic analysis took genome-wide SNP genotypes for about 65% of the 666 donors and used that subset as a discovery cohort. All discovery cohort repertoires had been generated using a single sequencing platform. HLA typing included class I and class II loci at four-digit resolution. Typing coverage varied by locus: about 629-640 donors for A, B, C, DRB1 and DQB1; some 520 for DQA1; around 610 for DPA1; around 490 for DPB1. About 5 DR-DQ haplotypes were handled as single units for association and clustering, since linkage in the cohort was strong. On average, 235,054 unique TCR beta nucleotide sequences were sequenced per donor among about 400 genotyped donors of the cohort, with roughly 18% of those sequences being non-productive. Overall study results and their limits: Immune exposure information for the cohort was limited to CMV serostatus. When HLA alleles, especially DR and DQ, strongly co-occurred, TCR associations were difficult to assign to individual alleles. Most TCR sequences were observed very rarely across donors, whereas some public TCRs were present in many individuals. In a later analysis, the rate of TCR association differed among HLA loci, with DRB1 alleles having the most associated TCRs and HLA-C alleles having the fewest. A group of highly shared sequence variants was considered likely to be a technical artifact of the sequencing pipeline. Compared with equally common non-associated chains, HLA-associated TCR beta chains in a later analysis were more clonally expanded and had lower generation probabilities. An earlier analysis of approximately 500 of the donors showed that most TCR beta V segments appeared in productive rearrangements either about 90% or about 30% of the time, which broadly matched IMGT annotations. A later genetic analysis reported fewer N-insertions in productive TCRs among donors in an Asian-associated ancestry cluster than the roughly 620-donor mean. Some IMGT-functional V segments, including TRBV6-2 and TRBV6-3, could not be told apart with the 87-base-pair reads, so those segments were excluded. Cytomegalovirus status was reported to be diagnosed by the classifier with high specificity and sensitivity in both the original and validation cohorts. In the study, around 150 TCR beta chains were listed as associated with cytomegalovirus. HLA typing was unavailable for some donors at each locus, so association tests used only the typed subset. In a later analysis, most CMV-associated TCR beta chains were found to appear HLA-restricted, with HLA associations seemingly driven largely by CMV exposure. A later genetic analysis associated a missense DCLRE1C variant with V-gene and J-gene trimming of TCR beta chains, and an independent cohort replicated the association. Because counts were too low, 15 or so rarely observed V segments, including chromosome 9 orphons, were excluded from the earlier analysis of under 650 of the donors. In a later analysis, 16,951 TCR beta sequences were associated with specific HLA alleles at a false discovery rate of 0.05. This cohort had only TCR beta chains sequenced, and the lack of alpha or paired-chain data limited which features could be detected. Linkage disequilibrium might explain the correlated functional status among segregating V segments, but an unknown experimental factor could not be excluded. In vitro tests confirmed that a few of the cytomegalovirus-associated TCR beta chains recognize cytomegalovirus antigens. According to a later analysis, parvovirus B19, influenza, CMV and Epstein-Barr virus appeared linked to several top co-occurrence clusters. Sequencing depth was assumed to be roughly uniform across donors in the presence/absence analyses, though that assumption may not hold. A further reported finding was that TCR beta sequences accurately predicted the HLA-A and HLA-B alleles for most subjects in the first cohort. According to the authors, the approach could potentially be generalized to other disease states and immunological phenotypes.

Library construction relied on the immunoSEQ multiplex PCR assay. For the multiplex PCR, a mixture combining 60 forward primers for TCR Vbeta segments and 13 reverse primers for TCR Jbeta segments was used. The CDR3 region of rearranged TCR beta genes was amplified from genomic DNA by a multiplex PCR assay. Amplified TCR beta libraries were sequenced as 87-base-pair reads on the Illumina HiSeq System. Concerning the study's data processing: A later analysis tallied about 77 million unique TCR beta chains across the approximately 670 repertoires, and about 10 million of those chains were shared by two or more donors. A nearest-neighbor algorithm error-corrected the raw reads and collapsed the reads into unique sequences, merging closely related sequences to remove PCR and sequencing errors. CDR3 sequences were aligned to IMGT reference sequences to assign V, D and J gene segments. For a sequence to be retained, at least a six-nucleotide match to both a V gene segment and a J gene segment was required. Rearrangements were called productive when the CDR3 lacked stop codons and stayed in frame with V and J; all others were non-productive. Following IMGT convention, CDR3 was defined as the stretch from the second conserved V-encoded cysteine to the conserved J-encoded phenylalanine. The earlier analysis of 500 to 600 of the donors excluded sequences that lacked an unambiguous match to a single V gene segment. In an earlier analysis of around 590 of the donors, a V segment was called functional when productive rearrangements were above 56.7%, and segregating when the standard deviation between donors exceeded 5%. To diagnose cytomegalovirus status from the catalog of TCR beta chain sequences, a statistical classification framework was built. V and J gene assignment, in a later analysis, came from comparing TCR nucleotide sequences with IMGT/GENE-DB human TR gene sequences. A later analysis assigned CDR3 sequences and most-parsimonious VDJ recombination scenarios with the TCRdist pipeline. In a later analysis, every TCR beta chain was defined by the combination of its CDR3 amino acid sequence and its V-gene family, and reads without a unique V-gene family were dropped. As a way to deal with suspected cross-contamination and a sequencing artifact, a later analysis dropped under 600 nucleotide sequences that were highly shared and had low generation probability. In a later analysis, a clonal expansion index for each public chain was calculated from normalized within-repertoire ranks of inferred template counts. A later analysis computed generation probabilities with a VDJ recombination model fitted to out-of-frame rearrangements, and checked the results against IGoR. A later analysis scored TCR-TCR, TCR-HLA and TCR-CMV co-occurrence with hypergeometric tests, applying a repertoire-size bias correction to TCR pairs. To estimate false discovery rates, a later analysis permuted the HLA or CMV assignments 20 times. A later analysis grouped co-occurring TCRs with DBSCAN, adding TCRdist sequence similarity when clustering within HLA-allele-positive subsets. For co-occurrence clustering, repertoires with fewer than 30,000 or more than 120,000 public chains were excluded, along with roughly 5 repertoires with anomalous nucleotide sharing. TCRdb holds this immuneACCESS table with in-frame rearrangements only. Some clones are missing; in checked studies, unresolved V genes explain under half, and the rest has no known cause. The V and J calls and clone size are taken from that table; D and trimming were inferred from the DNA. For this sample there are about 140,000 clones; 76% appear just once. The ten largest clones represent 2.5% to 3.5% of the sample.

In total, 500 to 700 healthy bone marrow donors made up the cohort. At the time of sampling, all cohort members were nominally healthy, though unrecorded immune exposures were likely present. The donor tested CMV seronegative, placing the donor among the approximately 360 seronegative members of the cohort. A peripheral blood sample was provided by each donor, and peripheral blood mononuclear cells were used for TCR beta sequencing. Genomic DNA was extracted from the blood cell samples with the Qiagen DNeasy Blood Extraction Kit. Taken from the germline V gene, the CDR1 and CDR2 loops are SGHTA and FQGTGA. After removal of 5 bases from V and 0 bases from J, the junction retains 14 bases not matched to a gene. The CDR3 covers 18 residues, taking in both the cysteine and the phenylalanine. Here the CDR3 DNA is all that survives: 54 bases in frame from base 1.

This clonotype originated in a male donor in good health and CMV-seronegative. Recombination linked TRBV7-3 to TRBJ2-3, with TRBD2 identical over 7 junction bases. Sequencing input: PBMCs. The sequence in DNA is TGTGCCAGCAGCCTCCGTAGGCTAGCGGTCAGAAGCACAGATACGCAGTATTTT. It translates to CASSLRRLAVRSTDTQYF. Here the CDR3 is joined to the reference TRBV7-3 and TRBJ2-3 genes, and the full variable domain is: GAGVSQTPSNKVTEKGKYVELRCDPISGHTALYWYRQSLGQGPEFLIYFQGTGAADDSGLPNDRFFAVRPEGSVSTLKIQRTERGDSAVYLCASSLRRLAVRSTDTQYFGPGTRLTVL.